This is a list of T cell receptor beta chains from one sample in a study of shared clonotypes between healthy human individuals. Libraries were prepared by immunoSEQ multiplex PCR; TCRdb keeps only in-frame clonotypes and omits some of them. The sample records about 2 million clones, about 95% being singletons. Sequenced sample: naive CD8+ T cells sorted from blood. These receptor sequences come from a man aged 18 to 29 in good health. CDR3s leave out the opening cysteine and the closing phenylalanine or tryptophan.

TRBJ2-7	TRBV14	ASSPGGSPYEQY
TRBJ2-1	TRBV11-3	ASSLRSGVQQF
TRBJ2-7	TRBV18	ASSPRDSGEPYEQY
TRBJ2-1	TRBV25-1	ASGQVNEQF
TRBJ2-4	TRBV2	ASMGTSSIQY
TRBJ2-7	TRBV19	ASSSGGSYEQY
TRBJ2-5	TRBV4-1	ASSQALMEAGVYETQY
TRBJ2-7	TRBV13	ASSTGQGASYEQY
TRBJ1-1	TRBV6-1	ASSESWGGTEAF
TRBJ2-7	TRBV4-1	ASSQDWGSYEQY
TRBJ2-5	TRBV7-9	ASSPLQETQY
TRBJ2-2	TRBV27	ASSLISNTGELF
TRBJ2-7	TRBV9	ASSVAGGPSYEQY
TRBJ2-2	TRBV28	ASSLPEGGPGELF
TRBJ2-7	TRBV7-9	ASSDRDLIDEQY
TRBJ1-2	TRBV19	ATAEGVAYGYT
TRBJ1-1	TRBV27	ASSYETSTEAF
TRBJ2-7	TRBV9	ASSVAQDTYEQY
TRBJ2-1	TRBV4-1	ASRIHSGGTYNEQF
TRBJ2-6	TRBV7-9	ASSLAAVSGANVLT
TRBJ2-7	TRBV6-1	ASSEELPTLVYEQY
TRBJ2-7	TRBV6-5	ASSSGTGIYEQY
TRBJ1-4	TRBV5-1	ASSLGGSNEKLF
TRBJ2-7	TRBV29-1	SVPARSGSDEQY
TRBJ2-3	TRBV5-6	ASSLAAEDTQY
TRBJ2-7	TRBV27	ASSHTGGSSSYEQY
TRBJ2-7	TRBV19	ASSPGQGATYEQY
TRBJ2-7	TRBV7-9	ASSYTGDTYEQY
TRBJ2-7	TRBV27	ASSLQSENYEQY
TRBJ2-2	TRBV29-1	SVRGQNTGELF
TRBJ2-7	TRBV6-5	ASSYRSGRDEQY